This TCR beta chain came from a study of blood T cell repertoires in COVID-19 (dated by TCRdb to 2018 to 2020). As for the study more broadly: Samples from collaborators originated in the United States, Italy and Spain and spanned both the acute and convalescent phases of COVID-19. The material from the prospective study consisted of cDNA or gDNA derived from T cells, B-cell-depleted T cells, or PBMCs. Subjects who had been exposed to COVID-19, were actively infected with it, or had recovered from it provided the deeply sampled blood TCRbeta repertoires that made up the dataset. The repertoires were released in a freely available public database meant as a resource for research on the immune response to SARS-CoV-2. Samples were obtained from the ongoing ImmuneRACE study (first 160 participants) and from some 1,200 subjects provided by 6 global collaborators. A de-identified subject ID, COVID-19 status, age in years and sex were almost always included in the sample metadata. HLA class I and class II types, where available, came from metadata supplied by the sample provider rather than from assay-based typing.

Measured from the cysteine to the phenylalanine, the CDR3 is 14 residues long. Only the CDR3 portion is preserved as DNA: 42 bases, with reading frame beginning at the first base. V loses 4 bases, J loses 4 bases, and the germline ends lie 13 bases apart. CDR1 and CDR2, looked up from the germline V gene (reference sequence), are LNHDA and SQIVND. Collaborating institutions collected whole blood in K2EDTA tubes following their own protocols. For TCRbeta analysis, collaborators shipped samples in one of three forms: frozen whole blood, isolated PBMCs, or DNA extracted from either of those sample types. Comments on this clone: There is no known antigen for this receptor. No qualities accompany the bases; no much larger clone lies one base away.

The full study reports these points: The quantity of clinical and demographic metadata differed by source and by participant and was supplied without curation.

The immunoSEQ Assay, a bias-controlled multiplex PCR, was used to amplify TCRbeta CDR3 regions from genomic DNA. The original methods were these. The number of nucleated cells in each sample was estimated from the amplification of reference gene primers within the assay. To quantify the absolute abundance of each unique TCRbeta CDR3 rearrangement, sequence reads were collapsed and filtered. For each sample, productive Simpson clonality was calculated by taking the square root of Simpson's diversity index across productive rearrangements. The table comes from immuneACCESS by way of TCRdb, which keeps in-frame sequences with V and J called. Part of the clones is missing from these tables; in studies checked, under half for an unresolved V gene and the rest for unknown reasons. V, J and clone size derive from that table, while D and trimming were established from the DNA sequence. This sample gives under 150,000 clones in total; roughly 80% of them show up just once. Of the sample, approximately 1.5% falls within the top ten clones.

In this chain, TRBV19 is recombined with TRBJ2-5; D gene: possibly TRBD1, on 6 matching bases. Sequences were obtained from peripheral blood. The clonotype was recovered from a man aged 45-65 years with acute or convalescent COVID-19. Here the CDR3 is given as CASSKRGSLETQYF. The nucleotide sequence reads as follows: TGTGCCAGTAGTAAGAGGGGGTCCTTAGAGACCCAGTACTTC.